This T cell receptor (beta chain) was recovered during a study of PD-L1 blockade in urothelial cancer. The wider study: Patients with male sex and bladder-origin urothelial cancer accounted for about 85% of the roughly 29 enrolled. At 6 weeks and at 3 weeks (second dose) after treatment start, blood was analyzed. Median blood clonality was roughly 0.078, with around 77,000 unique TCRs.

This clone was observed once. Sequencing was performed with immunoSEQ multiplex PCR; in TCRdb, only in-frame clones are kept and a portion is missing. Found here are 71,000 or so clones, roughly nine tenths of them singletons; the top ten hold roughly 3.4%. The germline gives CDR1 SGHRS, CDR2 YFSETQ. The V end lost 4 bases, the J end lost 7 bases, and 11 bases lay between the germline ends. CDR3 length: 12 residues. The V call is TRBV5-1, the J call TRBJ1-1; no definite D call. The sequence was obtained from a man aged 55 to 69 with urothelial cancer. Specimen: PBMCs, collected around atezolizumab (anti-PD-L1) treatment. CDR3 in DNA: TGCGCCAGCAGCCCGGAGACCGGTGAAGCTTTCTTT. Amino acid sequence: CASSPETGEAFF.